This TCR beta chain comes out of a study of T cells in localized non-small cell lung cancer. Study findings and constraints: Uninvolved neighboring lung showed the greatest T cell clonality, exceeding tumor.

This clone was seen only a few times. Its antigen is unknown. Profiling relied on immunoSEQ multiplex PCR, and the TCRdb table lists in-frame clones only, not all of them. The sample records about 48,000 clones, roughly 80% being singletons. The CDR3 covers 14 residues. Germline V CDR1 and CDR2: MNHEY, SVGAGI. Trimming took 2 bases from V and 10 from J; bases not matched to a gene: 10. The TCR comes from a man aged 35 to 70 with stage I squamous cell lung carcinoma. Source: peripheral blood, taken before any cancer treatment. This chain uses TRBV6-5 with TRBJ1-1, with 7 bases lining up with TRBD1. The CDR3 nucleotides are TGTGCCAGCAGTTACGGTTTGGTTTCAGGGGGAGCTTTCTTT. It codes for CASSYGLVSGGAFF.